The sequence of this T cell receptor beta chain was determined in a study of molecular identifiers for immune sequencing clone quantification. Broader study findings: More than 98% of effector molecules, versus under 1% of naive-cell molecules, belonged to clones above 20 RNA copies.

TCRdb called the PCR reads again in MiXCR, with one record for every CDR3 protein. The sample lists about 640,000 distinct CDR3 sequences, around 20% seen once, with around 0.86% in the top ten. The J segment lost 0 bases and the V segment lost 1 base, leaving 6 bases of the junction unmatched. This CDR3 spans 17 amino acids. Germline V lookup: CDR1 MNHNY, CDR2 SVGAGI (reference sequence). Worth noting for this clonotype: Its antigen is still unknown.

J is TRBJ2-1 and V is TRBV6-6; 7 bases are shared with TRBD2. The sequenced sample consisted of naive CD8+ T cells from blood, with Jurkat cell RNA spiked in. Subset specified: FACS-sorted CD8+CD4-CCR7+CD45RA+ naive T cells. The source is a human donor in good health. Some libraries in this study had Jurkat cell RNA spiked in. CDR3 region: CASSYLASGSSYNEQFF. DNA for the CDR3: TGTGCCAGCAGTTACTTGGCTAGCGGAAGCTCCTACAATGAGCAGTTCTTC.